The T cell receptor (beta chain) described here comes from a study of beta chain features in type 1 diabetes. Overall study context: Comparable age, gender and cell yields were observed in patients relative to healthy donors.

The whole isolated RNA underwent reverse transcription, so sequencing captured expressed TCRB transcripts. Method: immunoSEQ multiplex PCR; TCRdb's copy keeps in-frame clones and lacks some. The profile shows 40,000 to 65,000 clones, approximately 60% of them singletons. Points on this clone: Its antigen is currently unknown.

Germline V CDR1 and CDR2: SGDLS, YYNGEE. The CDR3 sequence is 14 residues long. Between the trimmed V and J ends, which lost 1 base and 0 bases, there was a span of 5 bases. Study-wide findings and caveats: Among all four CD4+ subsets, Type 1 diabetes patients had TCRB CDR3s that were moderately but significantly shorter. In type 1 diabetes patients, VDJ junctions had fewer insertions; deletions at these junctions were more frequent. Patients showed naive, central memory and Treg TCRB repertoires that appeared more similar than those of healthy donors.

V is TRBV9 and J is TRBJ2-1; D might be TRBD2 (5 bases). The origin of this receptor is a woman aged 25 to 45 with type 1 diabetes. Material: stem cell memory CD4+ T cells from blood. This CDR3 is CASSVSGSYNEQFF. The CDR3 bases are TGTGCCAGCAGCGTAAGCGGCTCCTACAATGAGCAGTTCTTC.